The T cell receptor (beta chain) described here comes from a study of shared clonotypes between healthy human individuals. The wider study: The plates for each donor numbered three CD4 naive, three CD4 memory, two CD8 naive and one CD8 memory. Study-wide results and caveats: Investigators collected only blood, and repertoires in tissues likely differ.

V lost 5 bases to trimming and J lost 1 base, with 9 bases between them. Germline lookup yields CDR1 SGHTA and CDR2 FQGTGA. The CDR3 length is 13 residues. Negatively enriched CD4+ T cells were divided by CD45RA into naive and memory. As regards this clone: Its antigen is currently unknown.

The data were produced by immunoSEQ multiplex PCR, yet TCRdb's version contains in-frame clones alone and is incomplete. Here the sample spans around 1.4 million clones, roughly 98.5% being singletons. The chain combines TRBV7-3 with TRBJ2-7, with TRBD2 as a possible D gene (6 bases). This clonotype originated in a man aged 30 to 39 in good health. Sequencing input: naive CD4+ T cells sorted from blood. Specified subset: CD45RA+ positively selected. CDR3 DNA sequence: TGTGCCAGCAGCCCCGGGACTTCCTACGAGCAGTACTTC. It translates to CASSPGTSYEQYF. The variable domain in full, with the rest retrieved from reference TRBV7-3 and TRBJ2-7, is GAGVSQTPSNKVTEKGKYVELRCDPISGHTALYWYRQSLGQGPEFLIYFQGTGAADDSGLPNDRFFAVRPEGSVSTLKIQRTERGDSAVYLCASSPGTSYEQYFGPGTRLTVT.